Listed below are T cell receptor beta chains from one sample, sequenced in a study of cytomegalovirus exposure and HLA in healthy donors. TCRdb's copy holds only in-frame clones and misses some; the assay was immunoSEQ multiplex PCR. The table shows fewer than 110,000 clones, with around 82% occurring only once. Material for sequencing was PBMCs. The receptor source for this set is a young woman in good health and CMV-seropositive. Each CDR3 is given with its conserved first and last residue. The order of the fields is V gene, clone size, J gene, D gene, CDR3 DNA, CDR3 protein. The D gene is left open where the match is weak. Rows may omit the clone size; those that give it use once, few, many or a size class.

>TRBV27|.|TRBJ1-1|TRBD1
TGTGCCAGCAGTCCGGGACAGGGGGCCGGAAACACTGAAGCTTTCTTT
CASSPGQGAGNTEAFF
>TRBV16|.|TRBJ1-1|.
TGTGCCAGCAGCCAAAACAGGGCGGCGAACACTGAAGCTTTCTTT
CASSQNRAANTEAFF
>TRBV19|once|TRBJ2-1|.
TGTGCCAGTAGTGAACAGGGTGCGTCCTACAATGAGCAGTTCTTC
CASSEQGASYNEQFF
>TRBV19|.|TRBJ2-4|TRBD1
TGTGCCAGCCGGGACAGCCTAGCCAAAAACATTCAGTACTTC
CASRDSLAKNIQYF
>TRBV7-2|once|TRBJ2-1|TRBD2
TGTGCCAGCAGTAGCGGGAGGCTCTCCTACAATGAGCAGTTCTTC
CASSSGRLSYNEQFF
>TRBV25-1|.|TRBJ2-7|.
TGTGCCAGCAGTGAATCATCAGCCGGACACTACTACGAGCAGTACTTC
CASSESSAGHYYEQYF
>TRBV5-1|.|TRBJ2-7|TRBD1
TGCGCCAGCAGCCCGGACAGGGGTGGACCCTACGAGCAGTACTTC
CASSPDRGGPYEQYF
>TRBV2|.|TRBJ2-7|.
TGTGCCAGCAACCCCCAAGCCAGGGCCTACGAGCAGTACTTC
CASNPQARAYEQYF
>TRBV19|.|TRBJ1-6|TRBD1
TGTGCCAGTAACTCCAAGGGGACAGGGGGGTCACCCCTCCACTTT
CASNSKGTGGSPLHF
>TRBV28|once|TRBJ2-7|.
TGTGCCAGCAGTACGGAAATAGACAACTTCTACGAGCAGTACTTC
CASSTEIDNFYEQYF
>TRBV30|.|TRBJ1-3|.
TGTGCCTGGCGGGGCCCAACAGGGTATGGAAACACCATATATTTT
CAWRGPTGYGNTIYF
>TRBV28|once|TRBJ1-4|TRBD1
TGTGCCAGCCTGGAGACAGGGAATCGAAAACTGTTTTTT
CASLETGNRKLFF
>TRBV19|.|TRBJ1-4|.
TGTGCCAGTAGAACAGGGAGCGGAGAAAAACTGTTTTTT
CASRTGSGEKLFF
>TRBV7-2|few|TRBJ2-7|.
TGTGCCAGCAGCTTCAACTACGAGCAGTACTTC
CASSFNYEQYF
>TRBV2|.|TRBJ1-1|.
TGTGCCAGCAGTGAAGTAGGGGGTCGAACTGAAGCTTTCTTT
CASSEVGGRTEAFF
>TRBV9|once|TRBJ2-7|.
TGTGCCAGCAGCGTAGGGACTTCCTACGAGCAGTACTTC
CASSVGTSYEQYF
>TRBV18|.|TRBJ1-1|TRBD1
TGTGCCAGCTCACCTAAACAGGGGCGAGAAGTAGGAGCTTTCTTT
CASSPKQGREVGAFF
>TRBV27|once|TRBJ1-6|.
TGTGCCAGCAGTTTACGGGGGAGCTCCTATAATTCACCCCTCCACTTT
CASSLRGSSYNSPLHF
>TRBV5-4|.|TRBJ2-6|TRBD2
TGTGCCAGCAGCTTTGCTAGCGGGGGAGCGCCCTACTCTGGGGCCAACGTCCTGACTTTC
CASSFASGGAPYSGANVLTF
>TRBV19|few|TRBJ2-7|TRBD2
TGTGCCAGTAGTCCAGGACTAGCGGGAGATCCCTACGAGCAGTACTTC
CASSPGLAGDPYEQYF
>TRBV18|.|TRBJ1-3|TRBD1
TGTGCCAGCTCACCAACCGGGACAGGAGCTGGAAACACCATATATTTT
CASSPTGTGAGNTIYF
>TRBV11-2|.|TRBJ2-7|TRBD2
TGTGCCAGCAGCTTTGGCCCCGGGGAGGGATCCTACGAGCAGTACTTC
CASSFGPGEGSYEQYF
>TRBV7-2|.|TRBJ1-1|TRBD1
TGTGCCAGCACCCCCAAACAGGGGGCGAGGCCTTTCTTT
CASTPKQGARPFF
>TRBV5-1|.|TRBJ2-1|TRBD2
TGCGCCAGCAGCTTCGGGACTACCACTGATTCCTACAATGAGCAGTTCTTC
CASSFGTTTDSYNEQFF
>TRBV29-1|.|TRBJ2-2|.
TGCAGCGTTGTCCGGGGAACCGGGGAGCTGTTTTTT
CSVVRGTGELFF
>TRBV18|.|TRBJ2-7|.
TGTGCCAGCTCACCTTCCGGGGGCTCCTACGAGCAGTACTTC
CASSPSGGSYEQYF
>TRBV25-1|.|TRBJ2-1|.
TGTGCCAGCATGGTGGCAGGTAGCTCCTACAATGAGCAGTTCTTC
CASMVAGSSYNEQFF
>TRBV6-5|.|TRBJ1-1|.
TGTGCCAGCAGTTACCCAGGGTCCACTGAAGCTTTCTTT
CASSYPGSTEAFF
>TRBV5-1|.|TRBJ2-7|.
TGCGCCAGCAGCTTGGCGCGTCAGGGTGGCGAGCAGTACTTC
CASSLARQGGEQYF
>TRBV29-1|.|TRBJ1-1|.
TGCAGCGTTGAGGCGAACACTGAAGCTTTCTTT
CSVEANTEAFF
>TRBV5-4|.|TRBJ1-2|TRBD1
TGTGCCAGCAGCTTGGTGGGCAGGGGGCTTTTCCGGTTTGGCTACACCTTC
CASSLVGRGLFRFGYTF
>TRBV9|.|TRBJ1-3|.
TGTGCCAGCAGCGTAGGTTGGGGGACTGGCGGAAACACCATATATTTT
CASSVGWGTGGNTIYF
>TRBV18|.|TRBJ2-6|.
TGTGCCAGCTCACCGCAAGCCACTGGGGCCAACGTCCTGACTTTC
CASSPQATGANVLTF
>TRBV19|.|TRBJ2-1|TRBD2
TGTGCCAGTAGTAGACTAGCGGGGGCCCACAATGAGCAGTTCTTC
CASSRLAGAHNEQFF
>TRBV27|.|TRBJ2-2|.
TGTGCCAGCAGTTTTTTCCTGGGGCACGGGGAGCTGTTTTTT
CASSFFLGHGELFF
>TRBV9|.|TRBJ2-3|TRBD2
TGTGCCAGCAGCGTAGTGGAGCGGGGGGGCCCAGATACGCAGTATTTT
CASSVVERGGPDTQYF
>TRBV28|.|TRBJ2-5|.
TGTGCCAGCAGTCTTATAGGGAGAGAGACCCAGTACTTC
CASSLIGRETQYF
>TRBV7-3|.|TRBJ2-7|TRBD1
TGTGCCAGCAGCCCGGGACAGGGCCCCTCCTACGAGCAGTACTTC
CASSPGQGPSYEQYF
>TRBV6-1|.|TRBJ1-1|.
TGTGCCAGCAGTGAAAGTAGGGGTCTGGGCAAAGCTTTCTTT
CASSESRGLGKAFF
>TRBV5-4|.|TRBJ1-1|.
TGTGCCAGCAGCTTGGCCGCGACGGGGAACACTGAAGCTTTCTTT
CASSLAATGNTEAFF
>TRBV6-6|.|TRBJ2-3|TRBD2
TGTGCCAGCAGAACGACTAGCGGGAGACCAGATACGCAGTATTTT
CASRTTSGRPDTQYF
>TRBV27|.|TRBJ2-7|TRBD1
TGTGCCAGCAGTTTAGACAGGGCACCCCCCTACGAGCAGTACTTC
CASSLDRAPPYEQYF
>TRBV11-2|.|TRBJ1-2|.
TGTGCCAGCAGCCAGTACGGGGAGACTAACTATGGCTACACCTTC
CASSQYGETNYGYTF
>TRBV7-2|.|TRBJ2-3|.
TGTGCCAGCAGCCCCCACTGGAGCACAGATACGCAGTATTTT
CASSPHWSTDTQYF
>TRBV7-2|.|TRBJ2-7|TRBD1
TGTGCCAGCAGTACAGGGGCCCGCATACGCGAGCAGTACTTC
CASSTGARIREQYF
>TRBV14|.|TRBJ2-1|.
TGTGCCAGCAGCCTAATCAATACTTACTCCTACAATGAGCAGTTCTTC
CASSLINTYSYNEQFF
>TRBV5-1|.|TRBJ2-3|TRBD1
TGCGCCAGCAGTCGGACAGGGCGTCAGGGGACAGATACGCAGTATTTT
CASSRTGRQGTDTQYF
>TRBV29-1|.|TRBJ2-3|.
TGCAGCCCCGGGCCCAGGGGGCAGCGGACTAGCGAATCAGATACGCAGTATTTT
CSPGPRGQRTSESDTQYF
>TRBV6-6|.|TRBJ2-7|.
TGTGCCAGCAGTTATAGCCGGCGGGATTACGAGCAGTACTTC
CASSYSRRDYEQYF
>TRBV11-2|.|TRBJ2-5|TRBD1
TGTGCCAGCAGCCCGGGACAGCCCCCTCTAGAGACCCAGTACTTC
CASSPGQPPLETQYF
>TRBV9|.|TRBJ2-1|TRBD1
TGTGCCAGCACAGGGACAGGAGACAATGAGCAGTTCTTC
CASTGTGDNEQFF
>TRBV6-5|.|TRBJ2-7|TRBD2
TGTGCCAGCAGAGGACTAGCGGTCACATCCTACGAGCAGTACTTC
CASRGLAVTSYEQYF